This record concerns one T cell receptor (beta chain) sequence. Its antigen is undetermined. The data were taken from a study of Ad26.COV2.S vaccination and SARS-CoV-2 variants. Study-level points and caveats: Marked by substantial breadth, spike-specific CD8+ and CD4+ T cell responses were reportedly seen after vaccination. From the TCR breadth and depth analyses, total T cell responses may have been underestimated. Whether participants received vaccine or placebo, their non-spike TCR breadth was similar.

Assay: immunoSEQ multiplex PCR; the TCRdb copy retains only in-frame clones and omits some. The table has about 390,000 clones, approximately 86% seen once; the top ten hold around 3.4%. This CDR3 region has 13 residues. Trimming took off 2 bases at V and 7 bases at J, with 11 bases between the two ends. Germline loops: CDR1 LGHNT, CDR2 FRNRAP. Treatment noted: roughly 18 received Ad26.COV2.S at low or high dose, single or two shots; about 5 received placebo; per-sample allocation not given. Sample collection was performed on day 63 after the first vaccine or placebo injection. Boston provided a donor who was an adult aged 18-55 years.

The chain combines TRBV12-5 with TRBJ1-2; D gene uncertain. The origin of this receptor is a person aged 18 to 59 who received the Ad26.COV2.S COVID-19 vaccine or a placebo. Here the sequenced sample was peripheral blood, taken in a trial of Ad26.COV2.S vaccine versus placebo. The CDR3 is CASGLMGGFGYTF. Here the CDR3 DNA reads TGTGCTAGTGGTTTGATGGGAGGGTTTGGCTACACCTTC.